One sample yielded the 14 T cell receptor beta chains listed below, sequenced in a study of blood T cell repertoires in COVID-19. Clones were sequenced by immunoSEQ multiplex PCR, and TCRdb holds only the in-frame ones, with some missing. Of 150,000 to 200,000 clones listed, about 86% are singletons. The sample consisted of peripheral blood. Source of these receptors: a man aged 55 to 70 with acute or convalescent COVID-19.

The chain combines TRBV9 with TRBJ2-3, with D possibly being TRBD2 (6 bases). The CDR3 loop spans 14 amino acids. Trimming left V 4 bases short and J 6 bases short, with 15 bases between. Germline V gene sequence: CDR1 SGDLS, CDR2 YYNGEE. DNA for the CDR3: TGTGCCAGCAGCCTATGGGACTTGGGGGATACGCAGTATTTT. Translated, it gives CASSLWDLGDTQYF.

The V call is TRBV20-1, the J call TRBJ1-2; D unclear. Trimming cost V 5 bases and J 7 bases, with 11 bases left between them. This CDR3 region has 11 residues. Germline CDR1 and CDR2: DFQATT and SNEGSKA (reference sequence). The CDR3 loop reads CSAFRVAGYTF. The CDR3 DNA reads TGCAGTGCTTTCCGGGTAGCTGGCTACACCTTC.

This clone occurred once. V and J are TRBV5-1 and TRBJ2-5; the match to TRBD1 covers 7 bases. The CDR3 runs to 15 residues. Germline CDR1 SGHRS, CDR2 YFSETQ. The V and J ends lost 4 bases and 7 bases, in that order; junction bases with no gene match: 13. This chain's CDR3 is CASSPDRTDWATQYF. CDR3 nucleotide sequence: TGCGCCAGCAGCCCGGACAGGACTGATTGGGCGACCCAGTACTTC.

This clone was counted once. The rearrangement links TRBV4-2 to TRBJ2-7; 8 nucleotides match TRBD2. Germline V gives CDR1 LGHNA, CDR2 YNFKEQ. There are 15 residues in the CDR3. The V segment lost 0 bases and the J segment 2 bases; nucleotides outside the gene matches: 3. The CDR3 is CASSQDAGGTYEQYF. For the CDR3, the DNA is TGTGCCAGCAGCCAAGATGCGGGAGGCACCTACGAGCAGTACTTC.

The gene calls are TRBV19 and TRBJ2-1; 9 nucleotides match TRBD2. Germline V gene lookup returns CDR1 LNHDA and CDR2 SQIVND (reference sequence). The trim removed 7 bases at V and 9 bases at J, leaving 13 bases unmatched. CDR3 length: 15 amino acids. The DNA of the CDR3 is TGTGCCAGTACCCCGGTCTTTAGCGGGAGTGGTGAGCAGTTCTTC. Translated, it gives CASTPVFSGSGEQFF.

The V call is TRBV19, the J call TRBJ1-2; D remains ambiguous. CDR3 size: 14 residues. Germline CDR1 and CDR2: LNHDA and SQIVND (reference sequence). The germline V and J ends were trimmed by 1 base and 2 bases, with 8 bases remaining between them. CDR3: CASSIVGGNYGYTF. The CDR3 DNA reads as TGTGCCAGTAGTATAGTCGGCGGAAACTATGGCTACACCTTC.

This rearrangement joins TRBV10-1 to TRBJ2-2; TRBD1 matches at 7 bases. Germline V gene data show CDR1 as WNHNN and CDR2 as SYGVQD (reference sequence). The V gene end was trimmed by 7 bases and the J gene end by 1 base; junction bases not matched to a gene: 3. CDR3 length: 14 residues. The CDR3: CASTRDRNTGELFF. The CDR3 DNA reads TGCGCCAGCACTCGGGACAGGAACACCGGGGAGCTGTTTTTT.

This clone was picked up a small number of times. The chain employs TRBV10-3 and TRBJ2-7, with D possibly TRBD1 on 5 matching bases. Trimming stripped 3 bases from V and 3 bases from J, with 15 bases between. The germline gives CDR1 ENHRY, CDR2 SYGVKD. The CDR3 is 15 amino acids. The CDR3 here is CAISETDMPLYEQYF. Written as DNA, the CDR3 is TGTGCCATCAGTGAAACGGACATGCCCCTCTACGAGCAGTACTTC.

The CDR3 sequence: CASGQPDYGYTF. DNA of the CDR3: TGTGCCAGTGGACAGCCTGACTATGGCTACACCTTC. V and J are TRBV28 and TRBJ1-2; tentatively, D is TRBD1 (6 bases). The CDR3 loop spans 12 amino acids. Germline CDR1 is MDHEN and CDR2 is SYDVKM. V lost 9 bases and J lost 3, with 11 bases in between.

J is TRBJ2-4 and V is TRBV25-1, with 9 bases identical to TRBD1. This CDR3 spans 14 amino acids. Trimming at V came to 6 bases and at J to 3 bases, leaving 3 bases not matched to a gene. Germline-derived CDR1 and CDR2 are MGHDK and SYGVNS. CDR3 DNA: TGTGCCAGCAGGCGACAGGGGGACAAAAACATTCAGTACTTC. It codes for CASRRQGDKNIQYF.

The V gene is TRBV11-3, the J gene TRBJ2-1, with D hard to call. V lost 3 bases to trimming and J lost 0 bases, with 9 bases between them. The CDR3 consists of 15 residues. Looked up from germline, CDR1 is SGHNT and CDR2 is YENEEA. The DNA of the CDR3 is TGTGCCAGCAGCTTTGGCGGCAGCTCCTACAATGAGCAGTTCTTC. It codes for CASSFGGSSYNEQFF.

The rearrangement uses TRBV30 and TRBJ2-7; 9 bases match TRBD1. CDR3 size: 13 residues. CDR1 GTSNPN and CDR2 SVGIG come from the germline V gene (reference sequence). The V and J ends lost 6 bases and 4 bases, in that order; junction bases with no gene match: 7. CDR3 residues: CACAGTGIYEQYF. For the CDR3, the DNA is TGTGCCTGCGCCGGGACAGGGATATACGAGCAGTACTTC. Looking up the rest from reference TRBV30 and TRBJ2-7 gives the full variable domain: SQTIHQWPATLVQPVGSPLSLECTVEGTSNPNLYWYRQAAGRGLQLLFYSVGIGQISSEVPQNLSASRPQDRQFILSSKKLLLSDSGFYLCACAGTGIYEQYFGPGTRLTVT.

The chain uses TRBV5-1 and TRBJ2-7; D ambiguous. The germline gives CDR1 SGHRS, CDR2 YFSETQ. Trimming removed 4 bases at V and 3 bases at J, with 14 bases between. This CDR3 contains 14 residues. Here the CDR3 DNA reads TGCGCCAGCAGCCCTCTGCAGGCTGACTACGAGCAGTACTTC. Encoded protein: CASSPLQADYEQYF.

V gene TRBV7-3 combines with J gene TRBJ1-1; D uncertain. Trimming removed 2 bases from V and 2 bases from J, with 9 bases in between. Germline CDR1 reads SGHTA; CDR2 reads FQGTGA. The CDR3 has 14 amino acids. The CDR3 DNA is TGTGCCAGCAGCTTATATGGGCCCAACACTGAAGCTTTCTTT. It codes for CASSLYGPNTEAFF.